Below, 22 T cell receptor beta chains from the same sample are listed, as sequenced in a study of glioma-infiltrating T cells after dendritic cell vaccination. Here immunoSEQ multiplex PCR was the method, and the copy in TCRdb shows in-frame clones only, minus some. The sample records 90,000 to 140,000 clones, around 89% being singletons. Time point in this sample: after dendritic cell vaccination, including at tumor progression/relapse. Sequenced material: blood, taken after dendritic cell vaccination. These receptors were obtained from a human donor with glioblastoma.

The count of this clone is one. Here the CDR3 DNA reads TGTGCCAGCTCACCACAGGGGGAACGGAACACTGAAGCTTTCTTT. Its translation is CASSPQGERNTEAFF. V and J are TRBV18 and TRBJ1-1; weak D call: TRBD1 (6 bases). Between the trimmed V and J ends, which lost 1 base and 1 base, there was a span of 10 bases. This CDR3 has 15 amino acids. The V gene's germline CDR1 is KGHSH and CDR2 LQKENI.

The chain is built from TRBV7-9 and TRBJ1-3; no clear D gene. The germline V gene has CDR1 SEHNR and CDR2 FQNEAQ (reference sequence). CDR3 length: 15 amino acids. Trimming took off 4 bases at V and 2 bases at J, with 12 bases between the two ends. DNA for the CDR3: TGTGCCAGCAGCTCACCTCGAGAGGCTGGAAACACCATATATTTT. It codes for CASSSPREAGNTIYF.

J is TRBJ2-1 and V is TRBV5-1, with TRBD2 matching over 9 bases. The germline V gene has CDR1 SGHRS and CDR2 YFSETQ. Losses at the gene ends were 1 base for V and 4 bases for J; bases not matched to a gene: 6. This CDR3 region has 16 residues. In DNA form, the CDR3 reads TGCGCCAGCAGCTTGCGTAGCGGGAGTCAGTACAATGAGCAGTTCTTC. Amino acid sequence: CASSLRSGSQYNEQFF.

The chain links TRBV28 to TRBJ2-1; tentative D call: TRBD1 (6 bases). The germline CDR1 and CDR2 sequences are MDHEN and SYDVKM. This CDR3 spans 14 amino acids. The V gene lost 5 bases and the J gene lost 7 bases, with 15 bases spanning the gap. For the CDR3, the DNA is TGTGCCAGCAGTACCGGACAGTCTGGGAATGAGCAGTTCTTC. Translation: CASSTGQSGNEQFF.

The CDR3 loop is CSVDRGLISGYTF. CDR3 sequence (DNA): TGCAGCGTTGACAGGGGGCTTATTAGTGGCTACACCTTC. The chain employs TRBV29-1 and TRBJ1-2; the match to TRBD1 covers 8 bases. V lost 3 bases and J lost 7; bases outside the gene matches: 7. There are 13 residues in the CDR3. The germline CDR1 and CDR2 sequences are SQVTM and ANQGSEA. The full variable domain, in which reference TRBV29-1 and TRBJ1-2 provide the parts outside the CDR3, is SAVISQKPSRDICQRGTSLTIQCQVDSQVTMMFWYRQQPGQSLTLIATANQGSEATYESGFVIDKFPISRPNLTFSTLTVSNMSPEDSSIYLCSVDRGLISGYTFGSGTRLTVV.

This clone has only one observation. The chain recombines TRBV25-1 with TRBJ2-3, with 8 nucleotides matching TRBD1. This CDR3 is built from 16 residues. CDR1 is MGHDK, CDR2 SYGVNS, per germline. V dropped 6 bases and J dropped 0; count of bases not matched to a gene: 8. CDR3 coding DNA: TGTGCCAGCAGAGACAGACAGGGGCCAAGCACAGATACGCAGTATTTT. It yields the protein CASRDRQGPSTDTQYF.

This clone was observed a single time. The genes are TRBV27 and TRBJ2-7, with TRBD2 identical over 9 bases. Germline trimming cut 3 bases from V and 2 bases from J; bases unmatched to any gene: 14. The CDR3 spans 18 residues. The germline CDR1 and CDR2 sequences are MNHEY and SMNVEV (reference sequence). The CDR3 sequence is CASSFYTGTSPQPYEQYF. In DNA, the CDR3 is TGTGCCAGCAGTTTTTATACCGGGACTAGCCCGCAACCCTACGAGCAGTACTTC.

V and J are TRBV2 and TRBJ2-5, with 10 bases aligning to TRBD2. The germline CDR1 and CDR2 sequences are SNHLY and FYNNEI. The CDR3 has 15 residues. The V and J ends lost 4 bases and 4 bases, in that order; junction bases with no gene match: 6. CDR3 nucleotide sequence: TGTGCCAGCAGTGTAAGCGGGGGGGCGGCAGAGACCCAGTACTTC. Protein sequence: CASSVSGGAAETQYF.

CDR3 DNA: TGTGCCAGCAGCCCCCGGGACAGGGGGGCTCATGAAAAACTGTTTTTT. Translating it yields CASSPRDRGAHEKLFF. This chain links TRBV7-9 with TRBJ1-4; 11 nucleotides match TRBD1. Germline values: CDR1 SEHNR, CDR2 FQNEAQ (reference sequence). CDR3 length equals 16 residues. V lost 5 bases to trimming and J lost 6 bases; unmatched junction nucleotides: 8.

The chain couples TRBV7-9 to TRBJ1-3, with D unclear. The V gene lost 5 bases and the J gene lost 0 bases, with 8 bases spanning the gap. The V gene's germline CDR1 is SEHNR and CDR2 FQNEAQ (reference sequence). There are 14 residues in the CDR3. CDR3: CASSPGVSGNTIYF. The CDR3 region has the DNA TGTGCCAGCAGCCCGGGAGTCTCTGGAAACACCATATATTTT.

The rearrangement joins TRBV5-4 to TRBJ1-3; D ambiguous. This CDR3 is 14 amino acids long. Trimming removed 1 base at V and 2 bases at J, with 7 bases between. Looked up from germline, CDR1 is SGHNT and CDR2 is YYREEE (reference sequence). The CDR3 spells CASSLWAAGNTIYF. In DNA, the CDR3 is TGTGCCAGCAGCTTGTGGGCCGCTGGAAACACCATATATTTT.

This chain links TRBV19 with TRBJ2-7; TRBD1 matches at 8 bases. CDR3 length: 15 residues. The V gene end was trimmed by 4 bases and the J gene end by 4 bases; junction bases not matched to a gene: 9. Germline values: CDR1 LNHDA, CDR2 SQIVND (reference sequence). CDR3 sequence: CASSNDRGGRYEQYF. In DNA, the CDR3 is TGTGCCAGTAGTAACGACAGGGGTGGAAGGTACGAGCAGTACTTC.

V gene TRBV1 combines with J gene TRBJ2-1; no check of the table's D call, TRBD2, against the DNA was made. TRBV1 is annotated as a pseudogene. The CDR3 runs to 18 residues. The CDR3 region is CTSSLILTRLAGVNEQFF. The CDR3 coding sequence is TGCACCAGCAGCCTTATCCTCACGAGACTAGCGGGAGTCAATGAGCAGTTCTTC.

The chain combines TRBV6-5 with TRBJ2-6; D is ambiguous. CDR1 is MNHEY, CDR2 SVGAGI, per germline. The CDR3 runs 13 residues. The V end lost 6 bases, the J end lost 0 bases, and 3 bases lay between the germline ends. Here the CDR3 DNA reads TGTGCCAGCAGCGGCTCTGGGGCCAACGTCCTGACTTTC. Its protein product is CASSGSGANVLTF.

The chain carries TRBV30 and TRBJ2-5, with 15 bases aligning to TRBD2. Germline CDR1 reads GTSNPN; CDR2 reads SVGIG (reference sequence). The CDR3 has 14 amino acids. J gave up 9 bases and V 1 base, and 3 bases lay outside the gene matches. The DNA for the CDR3 is TGTGCCTGGAGTGCGGGACTAGCGGGGGGCCCCCAGTACTTC. Translated: CAWSAGLAGGPQYF.

This chain connects TRBV10-1 to TRBJ2-3, with TRBD1 matching over 9 bases. The CDR3 consists of 15 residues. CDR1 WNHNN and CDR2 SYGVQD come from the germline V gene (reference sequence). V lost 5 bases to trimming and J lost 1 base; unmatched junction nucleotides: 4. The CDR3 sequence is CASSRGQGRTDTQYF. CDR3 sequence (DNA): TGCGCCAGCAGTCGGGGACAGGGCCGCACAGATACGCAGTATTTT.

The rearrangement uses TRBV5-4 and TRBJ1-1; possibly TRBD1 for D (5 bases). The CDR3 totals 16 residues. Deletions cut 4 bases from V and 4 bases from J, with 20 bases between. The germline V gene has CDR1 SGHNT and CDR2 YYREEE (reference sequence). This CDR3 reads CASSRGAGVGVTEAFF. The CDR3 DNA is TGTGCCAGCAGCCGTGGAGCGGGGGTAGGAGTCACTGAAGCTTTCTTT. Drawing the rest from reference TRBV5-4 and TRBJ1-1, the complete variable domain is ETGVTQSPTHLIKTRGQQVTLRCSSQSGHNTVSWYQQALGQGPQFIFQYYREEENGRGNFPPRFSGLQFPNYSSELNVNALELDDSALYLCASSRGAGVGVTEAFFGQGTRLTVV.

This rearrangement joins TRBV9 to TRBJ2-1; 7 nucleotides agree with TRBD2. The V gene end was trimmed by 2 bases and the J gene end by 0 bases; junction bases not matched to a gene: 2. There are 15 residues in the CDR3. In germline, CDR1 is SGDLS, CDR2 YYNGEE. The CDR3 region has the DNA TGTGCCAGCAGCGTCGGGGGGAACTCCTACAATGAGCAGTTCTTC. Protein: CASSVGGNSYNEQFF.

The chain uses TRBV6-6 and TRBJ1-2, with TRBD1 matching 8 bases. V lost 5 bases to trimming and J lost 7 bases; unmatched junction nucleotides: 6. CDR3 length equals 13 residues. Germline CDR1 MNHNY, CDR2 SVGAGI (reference sequence). The CDR3 DNA reads TGTGCCAGCAGTACAGGGGGAAGTCTTGGCTACACCTTC. Its translation is CASSTGGSLGYTF.

V usage is TRBV5-6 and J usage is TRBJ2-3, with 7 bases fitting TRBD2. J lost 6 bases, V lost 3 bases, and 16 bases had no gene match. The CDR3 is made up of 17 amino acids. The germline CDR1 and CDR2 sequences are SGHDT and YYEEEE. The CDR3 protein is CASSSLRGLVDLDTQYF. The CDR3 nucleotides read TGTGCCAGCAGCTCCCTACGCGGACTAGTAGATTTGGATACGCAGTATTTT.

This CDR3 reads CASSPPGILGETQYF. The CDR3 nucleotides read TGCGCCAGCAGCCCTCCAGGGATTTTGGGAGAGACCCAGTACTTC. The chain carries TRBV4-1 and TRBJ2-5; a weak D match, TRBD1 (5 bases). This CDR3 comprises 15 residues. Germline lookup yields CDR1 MGHRA and CDR2 YSYEKL. V was clipped by 4 bases and J by 4 bases, with 16 bases between them.

This sequence joins TRBV5-4 and TRBJ1-1; D is unresolved. CDR1 is SGHNT, CDR2 YYREEE, per germline (reference sequence). V dropped 0 bases and J dropped 3 bases, with 12 bases sitting between them. The CDR3 spans 15 residues. CDR3 nucleotide sequence: TGTGCCAGCAGCTTGGCCCGGGGTATCGACACTGAAGCTTTCTTT. Translated: CASSLARGIDTEAFF.